This entry lists 11 T cell receptor beta chains sequenced from one sample in a study of OX40 agonist ivuxolimab in advanced cancers. Produced via immunoSEQ multiplex PCR; TCRdb's table is partial and in-frame only. Altogether about 61,000 clones are present, 89% being singletons, with the ten largest covering about 18%. The sequencing used CD4+ or CD8+ T cells sorted from blood, collected in a trial of the OX40 agonist ivuxolimab. Receptor source: an adult with an advanced solid tumor such as melanoma, head and neck, liver or kidney cancer.

V gene TRBV4-1 combines with J gene TRBJ2-2; no reliable D call. The CDR3 has 15 amino acids. Germline values: CDR1 MGHRA, CDR2 YSYEKL. Trimming left V 2 bases short and J 2 bases short, with 9 bases between. The chain's CDR3 is CASSQQQSNTGELFF. CDR3 sequence (DNA): TGCGCCAGCAGCCAACAACAGTCAAACACCGGGGAGCTGTTTTTT.

The gene calls are TRBV5-4 and TRBJ2-5, with TRBD1 matching 7 bases. Losses at the gene ends were 2 bases for V and 5 bases for J; bases not matched to a gene: 12. The CDR3 totals 16 residues. Germline assignment: CDR1 SGHNT and CDR2 YYREEE (reference sequence). The CDR3 is CASSLGGRGPRETQYF. Written as DNA, the CDR3 is TGTGCCAGCAGCTTAGGGGGAAGGGGGCCCAGGGAGACCCAGTACTTC.

The V and J genes are TRBV4-3 and TRBJ2-7, with D unresolved. V was clipped by 4 bases and J by 0 bases, with 10 bases between them. The CDR3 sequence is 14 residues long. Germline CDR1 reads LGHNA; CDR2 reads YSLEER. The DNA of the CDR3 is TGCGCCAGCAGCCTCGACACCGACTCCTACGAGCAGTACTTC. Translated, it gives CASSLDTDSYEQYF.

The chain is built from TRBV2 and TRBJ2-7; maybe TRBD1 (6 bases). The CDR3 runs to 14 residues. CDR1 SNHLY and CDR2 FYNNEI come from the germline V gene. V shed 3 bases and J shed 6 bases, with 15 bases lying between them. The CDR3, as DNA: TGTGCCAGCAGTGAGAAGACAGGTTCGGGCGAGCAGTACTTC. Residues: CASSEKTGSGEQYF.

For this clone: The junction shows a germline mismatch at one end, possibly a read error. The V and J genes are TRBV6-5 and TRBJ2-1; 7 bases align to TRBD2. The CDR3 spans 15 residues. Germline lookup yields CDR1 MNHEY and CDR2 SVGAGI. Written as DNA, the CDR3 is TGTGCCAGCAGGTACTTGGCGGGAGTAACCAATGAGCAGTTCTTC. This encodes CASRYLAGVTNEQFF.

V usage is TRBV7-8 and J usage is TRBJ2-3; 7 bases match TRBD2. V gave up 5 bases and J gave up 2 bases; unmatched junction bases: 13. The CDR3 length is 17 residues. Germline-derived CDR1 and CDR2 are SGHVS and FQNEAQ. In DNA, the CDR3 is TGTGCCAGCAGCCTCCTAACACTAGCGACGCCCACAGATACGCAGTATTTT. It is translated as CASSLLTLATPTDTQYF.

This chain uses TRBV18 with TRBJ2-1, with no clear D. Germline CDR1 is KGHSH and CDR2 is LQKENI. This CDR3 region has 16 residues. V was clipped by 0 bases and J by 0 bases, with 9 bases between them. The CDR3, as DNA: TGTGCCAGCTCACCACCCACAGCGAGCTCCTACAATGAGCAGTTCTTC. It encodes CASSPPTASSYNEQFF.

There are a few counts of this clone. V usage is TRBV15 and J usage is TRBJ1-1; D unresolved. Germline V gene sequence: CDR1 LNHNV, CDR2 YYDKDF (reference sequence). Trimming removed 1 base at V and 1 base at J, with 4 bases between. The CDR3 loop spans 13 amino acids. The CDR3 protein is CATSRVGNTEAFF. For the CDR3, the DNA is TGTGCCACCAGCAGAGTAGGGAACACTGAAGCTTTCTTT.

The rearrangement uses TRBV5-1 and TRBJ2-7, with a possible D match to TRBD1 (6 bases). The germline V and J ends were trimmed by 0 bases and 4 bases, with 11 bases remaining between them. The CDR3 is 14 residues long. Germline assignment: CDR1 SGHRS and CDR2 YFSETQ. The CDR3 DNA follows: TGCGCCAGCAGCTTGGCCGGGACACTATACGAGCAGTACTTC. It is translated as CASSLAGTLYEQYF.

The chain employs TRBV25-1 and TRBJ2-2; tentatively, D is TRBD1 (7 bases). The germline V gene encodes CDR1 MGHDK and CDR2 SYGVNS. The CDR3 length is 18 residues. Trimming removed 1 base at V and 1 base at J, with 16 bases between. The DNA for the CDR3 is TGTGCCAGCAGTGAATCGCGGGCAGGGGGGCTGAACACCGGGGAGCTGTTTTTT. Translated: CASSESRAGGLNTGELFF.

This clone was observed a few times. The chain couples TRBV7-3 to TRBJ2-3; 7 bases line up with TRBD1. Germline V gene sequence: CDR1 SGHTA, CDR2 FQGTGA. The CDR3 has 15 amino acids. V dropped 5 bases and J dropped 0; count of bases not matched to a gene: 5. The CDR3 protein is CASSAGTASTDTQYF. The DNA of the CDR3 is TGTGCCAGCAGCGCCGGGACAGCCAGCACAGATACGCAGTATTTT. Looking up the rest from reference TRBV7-3 and TRBJ2-3 gives the full variable domain: GAGVSQTPSNKVTEKGKYVELRCDPISGHTALYWYRQSLGQGPEFLIYFQGTGAADDSGLPNDRFFAVRPEGSVSTLKIQRTERGDSAVYLCASSAGTASTDTQYFGPGTRLTVL.